This entry lists 11 T cell receptor beta chains sequenced from one sample in a study of T cells in Graves' hyperthyroidism and ophthalmopathy. TCR beta CDR3 regions were amplified from RNA transcripts. A set of HTBI primers served as the primers for a first-round RT-PCR of the TCR CDR3. TCRdb passed the multiplex PCR reads through MiXCR, listing each CDR3 protein once. The table has about 760,000 distinct CDR3 sequences, over 35% seen once; the top ten hold more than 25%. The sequencing input was blood. The receptors stem from a woman in her thirties or forties with Graves' hyperthyroidism.

The V call is TRBV5-6, the J call TRBJ2-7; perhaps TRBD2 as D (5 bases). CDR3 length: 15 amino acids. CDR1 SGHDT and CDR2 YYEEEE come from the germline V gene. V was shortened by 4 bases and J by 2 bases, with 16 bases between the two germline ends. CDR3: CASSEAPGFAYEQYF. CDR3 nucleotides: TGTGCCAGCAGCGAAGCGCCGGGATTCGCCTACGAGCAGTACTTC.

This clonotype was observed many times. This rearrangement joins TRBV5-1 to TRBJ1-2; D is possibly TRBD1 (6 bases). There are 15 residues in the CDR3. The V gene's germline CDR1 is SGHRS and CDR2 YFSETQ. V lost 4 bases and J 1 base, leaving 14 bases between the germline ends. CDR3 amino acids: CASSAKQGFNYGYTF. In DNA form, the CDR3 reads TGCGCCAGCAGCGCCAAACAGGGCTTTAACTATGGCTACACCTTC.

The chain combines TRBV29-1 with TRBJ2-1; D is undetermined. The CDR3 is 14 amino acids. V was trimmed by 4 bases and J by 4 bases, leaving 14 bases between them. Germline-derived CDR1 and CDR2 are SQVTM and ANQGSEA. The CDR3 DNA reads TGCAGCGTTGCGTTTTCCGTGGTATACAATGAGCAGTTCTTC. Its translation: CSVAFSVVYNEQFF.

This clonotype was seen ten or more times. The chain has TRBV20-1 and TRBJ2-7; 8 bases line up with TRBD2. V gave up 3 bases and J gave up 2 bases; unmatched junction bases: 6. This CDR3 has 14 amino acids. The germline V gene encodes CDR1 DFQATT and CDR2 SNEGSKA (reference sequence). The CDR3 region is CSASVAGPTYEQYF. The CDR3 DNA reads TGCAGTGCTAGTGTAGCGGGACCAACCTACGAGCAGTACTTC.

This clonotype was detected many times. The chain carries TRBV7-8 and TRBJ1-2, with TRBD1 matching over 7 bases. The CDR3 covers 15 residues. Looked up from germline, CDR1 is SGHVS and CDR2 is FQNEAQ. The trim removed 1 base at V and 3 bases at J, leaving 5 bases unmatched. The CDR3, as DNA: TGTGCCAGCAGCTTAGATTTCGGGACAGACTATGGCTACACCTTC. Translating it yields CASSLDFGTDYGYTF.

This clonotype came up many times. This chain joins TRBV7-2 and TRBJ2-5; D may be TRBD2 (6 bases). CDR3 length equals 16 residues. Germline CDR1 and CDR2: SGHTA and FQGNSA. Trimming shortened V by 0 bases and J by 5 bases, and 16 bases separated the two germline ends. In nucleotides, the CDR3 is TGTGCCAGCAGCTTAGCGTCTGTTGCGGGGAGTGAGACCCAGTACTTC. Protein sequence: CASSLASVAGSETQYF.

This clonotype was picked up one time. The J gene is TRBJ2-5, the V gene TRBV7-8, with TRBD2 matching 16 bases. The junction had 4 bases not matched to a gene; V was cut back by 1 base and J by 5 bases. CDR3 length: 17 residues. Germline assignment: CDR1 SGHVS and CDR2 FQNEAQ. In DNA, the CDR3 is TGTGCCAGCAGCTTAGTGGGGACTAGCGGGGGGGTGGAGACCCAGTACTTC. Its translation is CASSLVGTSGGVETQYF.

This clonotype came up a few times. The genes are TRBV20-1 and TRBJ1-3, with D unresolved. CDR3 length: 14 amino acids. Deletions cut 6 bases from V and 0 bases from J, with 12 bases between. Germline values: CDR1 DFQATT, CDR2 SNEGSKA (reference sequence). DNA for the CDR3: TGCAGTGCGCAGACTGTGAGCTCTGGAAACACCATATATTTT. It translates to CSAQTVSSGNTIYF.

The chain has TRBV19 and TRBJ2-7, with a weak D call TRBD1 (5 bases). Germline V gene sequence: CDR1 LNHDA, CDR2 SQIVND (reference sequence). Trimming cost V 7 bases and J 3 bases, with 13 bases left between them. This CDR3 region has 13 residues. CDR3 sequence reads: CASIPQGNYEQYF. The CDR3 DNA reads TGTGCCAGTATACCGCAGGGTAACTACGAGCAGTACTTC.

The rearrangement links TRBV7-6 to TRBJ2-5; 8 bases fit TRBD1. The ends lost 4 bases at V and 5 bases at J; junction bases unmatched: 9. Germline CDR1 and CDR2: SGHVS and FNYEAQ. CDR3 length: 15 amino acids. The CDR3 DNA is TGTGCCAGCAGCTCCTTGGACAGGGCGGATGAGACCCAGTACTTC. Its protein product is CASSSLDRADETQYF.

This clonotype has at least ten counts. This chain links TRBV10-1 with TRBJ2-7, with D tentatively TRBD1 or TRBD2 (5 bases each). Germline CDR1 WNHNN, CDR2 SYGVQD (reference sequence). The CDR3 is made up of 14 amino acids. With 4 bases removed from V and 2 bases from J, the gap between germline ends came to 12 bases. The CDR3 DNA reads TGCGCCAGCAGTGCGGGACGGACGACCTACGAGCAGTACTTC. The encoded protein is CASSAGRTTYEQYF.